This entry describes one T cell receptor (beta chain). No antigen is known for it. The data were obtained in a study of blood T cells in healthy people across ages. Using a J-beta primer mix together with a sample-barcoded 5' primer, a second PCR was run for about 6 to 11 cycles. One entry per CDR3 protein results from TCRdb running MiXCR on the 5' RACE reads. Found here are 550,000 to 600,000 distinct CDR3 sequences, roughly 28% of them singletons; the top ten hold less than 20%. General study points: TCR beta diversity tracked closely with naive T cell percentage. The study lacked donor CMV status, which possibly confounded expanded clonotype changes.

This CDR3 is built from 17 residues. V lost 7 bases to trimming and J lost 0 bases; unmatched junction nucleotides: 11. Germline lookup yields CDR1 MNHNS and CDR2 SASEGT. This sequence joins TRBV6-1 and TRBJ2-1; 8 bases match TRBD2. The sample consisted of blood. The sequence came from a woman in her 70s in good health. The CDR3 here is CASTPTGGGFSYNEQFF. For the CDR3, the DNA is TGTGCCAGCACGCCTACGGGAGGGGGGTTCTCCTACAATGAGCAGTTCTTC.